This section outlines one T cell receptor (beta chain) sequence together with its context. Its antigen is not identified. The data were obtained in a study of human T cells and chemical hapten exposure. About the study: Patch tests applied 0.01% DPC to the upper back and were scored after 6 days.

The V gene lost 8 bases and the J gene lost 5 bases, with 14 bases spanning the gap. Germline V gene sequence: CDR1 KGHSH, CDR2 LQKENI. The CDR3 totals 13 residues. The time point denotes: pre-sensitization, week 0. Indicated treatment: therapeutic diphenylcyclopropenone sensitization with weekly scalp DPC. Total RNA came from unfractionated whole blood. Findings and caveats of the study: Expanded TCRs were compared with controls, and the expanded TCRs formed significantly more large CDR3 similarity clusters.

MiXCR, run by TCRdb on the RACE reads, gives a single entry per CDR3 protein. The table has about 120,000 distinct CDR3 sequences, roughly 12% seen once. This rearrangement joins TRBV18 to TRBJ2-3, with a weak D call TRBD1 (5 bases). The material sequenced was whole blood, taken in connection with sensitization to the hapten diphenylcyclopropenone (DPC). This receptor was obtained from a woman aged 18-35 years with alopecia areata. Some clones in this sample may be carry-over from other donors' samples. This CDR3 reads CASQAREEDTQYF. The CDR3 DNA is TGTGCCAGCCAGGCCAGGGAAGAAGATACGCAGTATTTT.